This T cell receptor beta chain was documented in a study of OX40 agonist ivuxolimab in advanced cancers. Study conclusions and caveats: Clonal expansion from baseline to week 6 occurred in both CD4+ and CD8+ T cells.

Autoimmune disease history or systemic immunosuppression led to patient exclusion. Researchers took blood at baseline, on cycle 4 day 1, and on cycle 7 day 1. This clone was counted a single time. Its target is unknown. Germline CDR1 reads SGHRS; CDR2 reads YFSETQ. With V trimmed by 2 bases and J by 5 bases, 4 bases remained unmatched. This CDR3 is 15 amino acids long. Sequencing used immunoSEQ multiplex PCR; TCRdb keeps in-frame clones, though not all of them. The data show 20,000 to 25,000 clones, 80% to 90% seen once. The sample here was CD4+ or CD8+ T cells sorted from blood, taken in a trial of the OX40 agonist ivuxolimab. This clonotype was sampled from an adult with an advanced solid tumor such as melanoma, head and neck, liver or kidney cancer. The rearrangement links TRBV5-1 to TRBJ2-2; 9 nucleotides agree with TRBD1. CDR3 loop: CASSFRTGVTGELFF. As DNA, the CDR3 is TGCGCCAGCAGCTTCCGGACAGGGGTGACCGGGGAGCTGTTTTTT.